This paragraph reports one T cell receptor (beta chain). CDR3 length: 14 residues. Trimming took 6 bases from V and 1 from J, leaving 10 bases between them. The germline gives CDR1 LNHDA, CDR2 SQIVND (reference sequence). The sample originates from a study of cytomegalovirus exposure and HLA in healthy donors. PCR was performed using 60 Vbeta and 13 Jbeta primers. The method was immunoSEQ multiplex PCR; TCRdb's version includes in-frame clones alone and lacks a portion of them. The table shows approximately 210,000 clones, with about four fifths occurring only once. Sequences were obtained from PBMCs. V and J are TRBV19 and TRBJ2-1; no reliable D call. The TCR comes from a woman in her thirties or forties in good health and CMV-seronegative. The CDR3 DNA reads TGTGCCAGTAGAGAGGTAGCTTCCTACAATGAGCAGTTCTTC. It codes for CASREVASYNEQFF. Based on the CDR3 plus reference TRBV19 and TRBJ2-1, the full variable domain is DGGITQSPKYLFRKEGQNVTLSCEQNLNHDAMYWYRQDPGQGLRLIYYSQIVNDFQKGDIAEGYSVSREKKESFPLTVTSAQKNPTAFYLCASREVASYNEQFFGPGTRLTVL.